These 3 T cell receptor beta chains share one sample of origin, sequenced in a study of blood T cell repertoires in COVID-19. Produced via immunoSEQ multiplex PCR; TCRdb's table is partial and in-frame only. The sample lists around 400,000 clones, roughly 90% seen once, with 1.5% to 2% in the top ten. The specimen was PBMCs or T cells enriched from blood (not recorded which). The source of these receptors is a woman aged 25 to 45 who had recovered from COVID-19.

The chain recombines TRBV4-1 with TRBJ1-5, with D possibly matching TRBD1 (5 bases). Germline-derived CDR1 and CDR2 are MGHRA and YSYEKL. The ends were cut back, 3 bases at V and 4 bases at J, with 13 bases in the middle. The CDR3 length is 15 residues. The CDR3 region has the DNA TGCGCCAGCAGCCAGAAGACCCCAGGGAATCAGCCCCAGCATTTT. It codes for CASSQKTPGNQPQHF.

The gene calls are TRBV7-8 and TRBJ2-7; TRBD1 matches at 11 bases. Per germline, CDR1 SGHVS and CDR2 FQNEAQ. The CDR3 is 16 amino acids. Trimming took 1 base from V and 6 from J; bases not matched to a gene: 8. CDR3 nucleotide sequence: TGTGCCAGCAGCTTAGGGGGACAGGGGGGCAGGCGCGAGCAGTACTTC. Protein: CASSLGGQGGRREQYF.

The rearrangement links TRBV2 to TRBJ1-6, with 9 positions matching TRBD1. From germline, CDR1 is SNHLY and CDR2 FYNNEI. The CDR3 has 22 amino acids. J lost 11 bases, V lost 2 bases, and 28 bases had no gene match. The CDR3 DNA reads TGTGCCAGCAGTGAACTTCCGGCGGAATTAAGGTCCGGGACAGGGAGGAGAACACCCCTCCACTTT. Residues: CASSELPAELRSGTGRRTPLHF.